This is a list of T cell receptor beta chains from one sample in a study of T-cell reconstitution after alpha-beta-depleted transplantation in children. From the PCR reads, TCRdb called clonotypes with MiXCR, one entry per CDR3 protein. The data contain nearly 550,000 distinct CDR3 sequences, about 18% of them seen just once; the ten biggest clones take up 2.5% to 3.5%. The material was PBMCs from the stem cell graft donor, obtained from the stem cell graft. These receptor sequences come from a human donor who donated a stem cell graft to a child with acute lymphoblastic leukemia. The CDR3 runs from the conserved cysteine through the conserved F or W. The order of the fields is clone size, D gene, J gene, V gene, CDR3 protein, CDR3 DNA. A D gene is named only where the DNA matches it firmly. Some rows have no size entry. The others give once, few or many, or a class for an expanded clone.

>.|.|TRBJ1-4|TRBV5-5
CASSLSPPLSQLFF
TGTGCCAGCAGCTTGTCCCCGCCGCTAAGCCAACTGTTTTTT
>.|.|TRBJ2-1|TRBV10-3
CAIRGGPSRNEQFF
TGTGCCATCAGGGGAGGACCCAGCAGGAATGAGCAGTTCTTC
>few|TRBD1|TRBJ2-5|TRBV5-1
CASSLDPGQAETQYF
TGCGCCAGCAGCTTGGACCCCGGACAGGCCGAGACCCAGTACTTC
>.|.|TRBJ2-1|TRBV7-9
CASTADMGPNEQFF
TGTGCCAGCACCGCCGATATGGGGCCGAATGAGCAGTTCTTC
>few|TRBD2|TRBJ2-1|TRBV29-1
CSVRLAGGNYNEQFF
TGCAGCGTTCGACTAGCGGGAGGGAACTACAATGAGCAGTTCTTC
>.|TRBD1|TRBJ1-4|TRBV4-1
CASSQGDRVEKLFF
TGCGCCAGCAGCCAAGGGGACAGGGTTGAAAAACTGTTTTTT
>.|TRBD1|TRBJ2-1|TRBV24-1
CATSAGTGGSYNEQFF
TGTGCCACCAGTGCTGGGACAGGGGGCTCCTACAATGAGCAGTTCTTC
>.|.|TRBJ2-6|TRBV28
CASATPSGANVLTF
TGTGCCAGTGCAACCCCCTCTGGGGCCAACGTCCTGACTTTC
>few|.|TRBJ2-1|TRBV2
CASSEAPGREYNEQFF
TGTGCCAGCAGTGAAGCGCCGGGACGCGAGTACAATGAGCAGTTCTTC
>few|.|TRBJ2-5|TRBV29-1
CSVETAQETQYF
TGCAGCGTTGAAACCGCGCAAGAGACCCAGTACTTC
>many|TRBD1|TRBJ2-7|TRBV4-1
CASSPGTGSYEQYF
TGCGCCAGCAGTCCCGGGACAGGGAGTTACGAGCAGTACTTC
>few|TRBD1|TRBJ2-5|TRBV20-1
CSAGETGEETQYF
TGCAGTGCTGGGGAGACAGGGGAAGAGACCCAGTACTTC
>.|.|TRBJ2-2|TRBV5-1
CASSSRETPNTGELFF
TGCGCCAGCAGCTCCAGAGAGACGCCGAACACCGGGGAGCTGTTTTTT
>.|.|TRBJ2-1|TRBV29-1
CSVEDTNEQFF
TGCAGCGTTGAAGATACGAATGAGCAGTTCTTC
>few|.|TRBJ2-1|TRBV29-1
CSVGQNSYNEQFF
TGCAGCGTTGGGCAGAACTCCTACAATGAGCAGTTCTTC
>.|TRBD1|TRBJ1-4|TRBV18
CASSLSDRGREKLFF
TGTGCCAGCTCACTCTCCGACAGGGGGCGAGAAAAACTGTTTTTT
>.|.|TRBJ2-7|TRBV13
CASSFSLRGSYEQYF
TGTGCCAGCAGCTTTAGCCTCAGGGGATCCTACGAGCAGTACTTC
>.|.|TRBJ1-1|TRBV5-1
CASSLQVWAMPNTEAFF
TGCGCCAGCAGCTTACAAGTCTGGGCCATGCCGAACACTGAAGCTTTCTTT
>few|.|TRBJ2-7|TRBV5-1
CASRIGLDSYEQYF
TGCGCCAGCAGGATCGGACTGGACTCCTACGAGCAGTACTTC
>.|.|TRBJ1-5|TRBV27
CASSLWPSNQPQHF
TGTGCCAGCAGTTTATGGCCTAGCAATCAGCCCCAGCATTTT
>.|.|TRBJ1-4|TRBV12-3/TRBV12-4
CASSLTGWIHPNEKLFF
TGTGCCAGCAGTTTAACAGGGTGGATTCATCCTAATGAAAAACTGTTTTTT
>many|TRBD1|TRBJ1-5|TRBV6-5
CASSPSTGRQPQHF
TGTGCCAGCAGTCCCTCGACAGGGAGGCAGCCCCAGCATTTT
>.|TRBD1|TRBJ2-2|TRBV4-1
CASSTPGTGTTGELFF
TGCGCCAGCAGCACTCCCGGGACAGGGACCACCGGGGAGCTGTTTTTT
>.|.|TRBJ2-1|TRBV12-3/TRBV12-4
CASSLGVGEQFF
TGTGCCAGCAGTTTGGGGGTGGGGGAGCAGTTCTTC
>few|TRBD1|TRBJ2-7|TRBV5-1
CASSPHLTGKDHEQYF
TGCGCCAGCAGCCCCCACCTGACAGGGAAGGACCACGAGCAGTACTTC
>.|.|TRBJ1-2|TRBV4-1
CASSQLGGDGYPF
TGCGCCAGCAGCCAGCTCGGGGGGGATGGCTACCCCTTC
>few|TRBD2|TRBJ2-2|TRBV24-1
CATSDSVTSGKTGELFF
TGTGCCACCAGTGACTCCGTGACTAGCGGGAAGACCGGGGAGCTGTTTTTT
>.|.|TRBJ1-1|TRBV5-1
CASSSVWARAEAFF
TGCGCCAGCAGCTCGGTCTGGGCGCGCGCTGAAGCTTTCTTT
>.|.|TRBJ2-5|TRBV5-1
CASSSGQGETQYF
TGCGCCAGCAGCTCCGGCCAGGGGGAGACCCAGTACTTC
>.|TRBD1|TRBJ2-2|TRBV11-2
CASSFGQGGDTGELFF
TGTGCCAGCAGCTTTGGACAGGGTGGTGACACCGGGGAGCTGTTTTTT
>many|.|TRBJ1-5|TRBV6-1
CASRSFRDSGPQHF
TGTGCCAGCAGGAGTTTCAGGGACTCGGGGCCCCAGCATTTT
>.|TRBD2|TRBJ2-2|TRBV7-8
CASSLEAGGSNTGELFF
TGTGCCAGCAGCTTGGAAGCGGGAGGCTCGAACACCGGGGAGCTGTTTTTT
>many|.|TRBJ2-7|TRBV12-3/TRBV12-4
CASSLYLYEQYF
TGTGCCAGCAGTTTATACCTTTACGAGCAGTACTTC
>few|.|TRBJ2-4|TRBV19
CASSPSSPSTQYF
TGTGCCAGTAGTCCTAGCTCACCTTCAACTCAGTACTTC
>few|.|TRBJ2-7|TRBV7-9
CASSSGERAYEQYF
TGTGCCAGCAGCTCCGGGGAGCGGGCCTACGAGCAGTACTTC
>few|.|TRBJ2-1|TRBV3-1
CASSQRGAPSGFF
TGTGCCAGCAGCCAGCGAGGGGCCCCGAGTGGGTTCTTC
>few|.|TRBJ2-3|TRBV10-3
CAISSLAGRNTDTQYF
TGTGCCATCAGTTCCTTGGCGGGACGGAACACAGATACGCAGTATTTT
>many|TRBD1|TRBJ2-7|TRBV9
CASSPQIRGNEQYF
TGTGCCAGCAGCCCACAGATCAGGGGGAACGAGCAGTACTTC
>.|.|TRBJ2-3|TRBV3-1
CASSQVPRGYRTDTQYF
TGTGCCAGCAGCCAAGTGCCACGCGGATATCGCACAGATACGCAGTATTTT
>.|TRBD2|TRBJ2-2|TRBV12-3/TRBV12-4
CASSLNGLAGAGGDGELFF
TGTGCCAGCAGCCTAAACGGACTAGCGGGAGCCGGGGGTGACGGGGAGCTGTTTTTT
>.|.|TRBJ2-7|TRBV9
CASSALPNSYEQYF
TGTGCCAGCAGCGCCCTTCCTAACTCCTACGAGCAGTACTTC
>.|.|TRBJ1-1|TRBV5-1
CASSLAPGGVFTEAFF
TGCGCCAGCAGCTTGGCCCCAGGCGGAGTGTTCACTGAAGCTTTCTTT
>.|TRBD2|TRBJ2-7|TRBV29-1
CSARLAGDSYEQYF
TGCAGCGCCCGACTAGCGGGCGACTCCTACGAGCAGTACTTC
>.|.|TRBJ2-1|TRBV2
CASSTKREQFF
TGTGCCAGCAGCACCAAGCGGGAGCAGTTCTTC
>.|TRBD2|TRBJ2-3|TRBV7-9
CASSDTSGREPTDTQYF
TGTGCCAGCAGCGACACTAGCGGGAGGGAACCCACAGATACGCAGTATTTT
>few|TRBD2|TRBJ2-1|TRBV9
CASSRPGLVDNEQFF
TGTGCCAGCAGTCGTCCGGGACTAGTTGACAATGAGCAGTTCTTC
>.|.|TRBJ2-7|TRBV29-1
CSVASYEQYF
TGCAGCGTAGCGTCCTACGAGCAGTACTTC